This T cell receptor (beta chain) was profiled in a study of blood T cell repertoires in COVID-19. At the level of the study: Whether acute or convalescent, the COVID-19 samples came from the United States, Italy and Spain. Nucleic acid was either cDNA or gDNA, and it came from T cells, B-cell-depleted T cells, or PBMCs.

In the authors' workflow: How many nucleated cells were present was estimated from reference gene primer amplification. Sequencing used immunoSEQ multiplex PCR; TCRdb keeps in-frame clones, though not all of them. The D gene and trimming were derived from the DNA, and the V and J assignments and clone size from that table. The repertoire holds tens of thousands of clones, with around 88% as singletons. This CDR3 spans 15 amino acids. The germline V gene has CDR1 SGHNT and CDR2 YYREEE (reference sequence). Trimming left V 4 bases short and J 6 bases short, with 16 bases between. The V call is TRBV5-4, the J call TRBJ2-2; a weak D match, TRBD2 (5 bases). Source material: peripheral blood. The receptor was derived from a woman older than 75 with active or convalescent COVID-19. The CDR3 nucleotides read TGTGCCAGCAGCGTCCCCGGACTCAATTCCGGGGAGCTGTTTTTT. Residues: CASSVPGLNSGELFF.